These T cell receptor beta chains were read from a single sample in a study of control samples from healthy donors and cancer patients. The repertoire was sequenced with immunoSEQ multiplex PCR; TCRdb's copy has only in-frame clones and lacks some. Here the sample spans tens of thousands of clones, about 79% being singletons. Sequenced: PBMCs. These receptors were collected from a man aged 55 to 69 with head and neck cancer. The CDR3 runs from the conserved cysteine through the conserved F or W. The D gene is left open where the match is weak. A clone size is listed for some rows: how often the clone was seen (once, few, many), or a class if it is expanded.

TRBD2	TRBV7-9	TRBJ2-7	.	TGTGCCAGCAGCTTAGAGGCTAGCGGGGGTCGGGAGCAGTACTTC	CASSLEASGGREQYF
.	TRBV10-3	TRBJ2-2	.	TGTGCCATCAGTGGGGGGCGGATGGCAGAGACTCAGGAGCTGTTTTTT	CAISGGRMAETQELFF
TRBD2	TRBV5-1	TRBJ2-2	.	TGCGCCAGCAGCTCCCGGTATGAGCGGGAGAGAGGCGGGGAGCTGTTTTTT	CASSSRYERERGGELFF
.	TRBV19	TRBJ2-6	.	TGTGCCAGTCGACAGGGGAGGGCTGGGGCCAACGTCCTGACTTTC	CASRQGRAGANVLTF
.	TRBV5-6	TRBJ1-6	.	TGTGCCAGCAGCCTACGCTCCTATAATTCACCCCTCCACTTT	CASSLRSYNSPLHF
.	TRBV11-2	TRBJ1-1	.	TGTGCCAGCAGCTTACAGGGGCAGACTGAAGCTTTCTTT	CASSLQGQTEAFF
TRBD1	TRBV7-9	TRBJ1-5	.	TGTGCCAGCAGCTCTACAGGGGGCTATCAGCCCCAGCATTTT	CASSSTGGYQPQHF
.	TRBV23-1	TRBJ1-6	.	TGCGCCAGCAGTCAAAGTCGGGTACGGGTCGTTTCAGCCCTCCACTTT	CASSQSRVRVVSALHF
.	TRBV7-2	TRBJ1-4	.	TGTGCCAGCAGCTTCCAGGGGTCTAATGAAAAACTGTTTTTT	CASSFQGSNEKLFF
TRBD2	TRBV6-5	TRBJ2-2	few	TGTGCCAGCAGTTACTCGGCGGGAGGGCCCGGCGGGGAGCTGTTTTTT	CASSYSAGGPGGELFF
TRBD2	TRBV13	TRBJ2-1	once	TGTGCCAGCAGCCTCCGGACTAGCCCTAGCTCCTACAATGAGCAGTTCTTC	CASSLRTSPSSYNEQFF
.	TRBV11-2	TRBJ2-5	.	TGTGCCAGCAGCTTCCGGGGTCTTGAGACCCAGTACTTC	CASSFRGLETQYF
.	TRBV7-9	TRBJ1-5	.	TGTGCCAGCAGTACAGGGAATCAGCCCCAGCATTTT	CASSTGNQPQHF
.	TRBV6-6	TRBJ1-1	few	TGTGCCAGCAGTTACAGGGGGGGGATTAACACTGAAGCTTTCTTT	CASSYRGGINTEAFF
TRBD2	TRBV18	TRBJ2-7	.	TGTGCCAGCTCGGGACTAGCGGGCCCCTCCTACGAGCAGTACTTC	CASSGLAGPSYEQYF
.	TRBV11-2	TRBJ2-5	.	TGTGCCAGCAGCCTGCAGGAGGCCACCCAGTACTTC	CASSLQEATQYF
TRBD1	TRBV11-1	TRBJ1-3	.	TGTGCCAGCAGCTTAACAGGGGGCATCGGAAACACCATATATTTT	CASSLTGGIGNTIYF
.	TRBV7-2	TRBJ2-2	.	TGTGCCAGCAGCTACGACCCCACCGGGGAGCTGTTTTTT	CASSYDPTGELFF
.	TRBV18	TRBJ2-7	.	TGTGCCAGCTCACAGGGGACCGGGGAGCAGTACTTC	CASSQGTGEQYF
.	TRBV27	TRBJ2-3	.	TGTGCCAGCCGCGAAGGCGCAGATACGCAGTATTTT	CASREGADTQYF
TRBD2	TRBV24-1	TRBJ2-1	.	TGTGCCACCAGTGACTACCGGGGGACTAGCGGGCCCTACAATGAGCAGTTCTTC	CATSDYRGTSGPYNEQFF
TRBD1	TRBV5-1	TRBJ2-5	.	TGCGCCAGCAGCTATCAGGGGGCTGCGGGTGAGACCCAGTACTTC	CASSYQGAAGETQYF
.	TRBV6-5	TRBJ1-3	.	TGTGCCAGCAGTTACTCGTACGGTGACTCTGGAAACACCATATATTTT	CASSYSYGDSGNTIYF
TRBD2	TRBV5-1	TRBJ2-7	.	TGCGCCAGCAGCTTGATACCAGGGGCTAGCGGGGGTGACGAGCAGTACTTC	CASSLIPGASGGDEQYF